These 13 T cell receptor beta chains came from one sample sequenced in a study of cytomegalovirus exposure and HLA in healthy donors. Both 60 Vbeta primers and 13 Jbeta primers went into the PCR. The repertoire was sequenced with immunoSEQ multiplex PCR; TCRdb's copy has only in-frame clones and lacks some. The sample carries some 150,000 clones, 82% recorded once. The sequencing input was PBMCs. These receptor sequences come from a woman aged 45-59 years in good health and CMV-seropositive.

The J gene is TRBJ1-5, the V gene TRBV7-6, with D perhaps matching TRBD1 (5 bases). CDR3 size: 16 residues. The V end lost 0 bases, the J end lost 1 base, and 10 bases lay between the germline ends. Germline V CDR1 and CDR2: SGHVS, FNYEAQ. The CDR3 here is CASSLASRESNQPQHF. In DNA, the CDR3 is TGTGCCAGCAGCTTAGCTAGCAGGGAAAGCAATCAGCCCCAGCATTTT. Together with reference TRBV7-6 and TRBJ1-5, the CDR3 gives the full variable domain: GAGVSQSPRYKVTKRGQDVALRCDPISGHVSLYWYRQALGQGPEFLTYFNYEAQQDKSGLPNDRFSAERPEGSISTLTIQRTEQRDSAMYRCASSLASRESNQPQHFGDGTRLSIL.

The chain links TRBV5-8 to TRBJ1-1, with 8 bases matching TRBD1. The length of the CDR3 is 16 residues. V shed 0 bases, J shed 6 bases, and the junction held 10 bases outside the gene matches. CDR1 is SGHTS, CDR2 YDEGEE, per germline. The CDR3 DNA is TGTGCCAGCAGCTTGGACTATGGACAGGGACAGTCTGAAGCTTTCTTT. Amino acid sequence: CASSLDYGQGQSEAFF.

The J gene is TRBJ1-5, the V gene TRBV19; 9 bases match TRBD1. V gave up 11 bases and J gave up 0 bases; unmatched junction bases: 17. Germline V gene sequence: CDR1 LNHDA, CDR2 SQIVND (reference sequence). This CDR3 is 18 amino acids long. The CDR3 nucleotides read TGTGCCGCAACGCCGGGGACAGGGAACATCTATAGCAATCAGCCCCAGCATTTT. Its translation: CAATPGTGNIYSNQPQHF.

The chain links TRBV5-1 to TRBJ2-5; 11 bases are shared with TRBD1. The J segment lost 5 bases and the V segment lost 5 bases, leaving 2 bases of the junction unmatched. CDR3 length: 13 amino acids. Germline V gene data show CDR1 as SGHRS and CDR2 as YFSETQ. The CDR3 sequence is CASRGTGGETQYF. CDR3 in DNA: TGCGCCAGCAGAGGGACAGGGGGGGAGACCCAGTACTTC.

Here the CDR3 DNA reads TGTGCCAGCAGTCCGGGACTAGCCAAAAACATTCAGTACTTC. Translation: CASSPGLAKNIQYF. V usage is TRBV28 and J usage is TRBJ2-4; perhaps TRBD2 as D (6 bases). V lost 5 bases and J lost 0, with 8 bases in between. This CDR3 region has 14 residues. CDR1 is MDHEN and CDR2 is SYDVKM in the germline V gene.

The chain combines TRBV4-2 with TRBJ1-1; no clear D. The CDR3 runs to 14 residues. Germline CDR1 reads LGHNA; CDR2 reads YNFKEQ. With 0 bases removed from V and 3 bases from J, the gap between germline ends came to 8 bases. The CDR3 region is CASSQDPGYTEAFF. The DNA for the CDR3 is TGTGCCAGCAGCCAAGACCCAGGTTACACTGAAGCTTTCTTT.

In DNA form, the CDR3 reads TGTGCCAGCAGCTTCTCGGGGTTAAACACTGAAGCTTTCTTT. This codes for CASSFSGLNTEAFF. The gene calls are TRBV7-9 and TRBJ1-1, with D uncertain. V was shortened by 3 bases and J by 2 bases, with 10 bases between the two germline ends. CDR3 size: 14 residues. CDR1 is SEHNR and CDR2 is FQNEAQ in the germline V gene (reference sequence).

This clone was counted only a few times. This chain uses TRBV11-2 with TRBJ2-3, with D uncertain. V lost 0 bases to trimming and J lost 4 bases, with 8 bases between them. This CDR3 has 14 residues. Looked up from germline, CDR1 is SGHAT and CDR2 is FQNNGV. The CDR3 reads CASSLDYTADTQYF. In DNA form, the CDR3 reads TGTGCCAGCAGCTTAGACTATACAGCAGATACGCAGTATTTT.

V gene TRBV6-5 combines with J gene TRBJ1-5; TRBD1 might be the D (5 bases). The CDR3 contains 15 residues. Germline values: CDR1 MNHEY, CDR2 SVGAGI. V dropped 5 bases and J dropped 2 bases, with 13 bases sitting between them. Written as DNA, the CDR3 is TGTGCCAGCAGTCCGCGGGGGAGGGGCAATCAGCCCCAGCATTTT. It is translated as CASSPRGRGNQPQHF.

Only a few counts were recorded for this clone. The chain recombines TRBV5-1 with TRBJ2-3; 9 bases align to TRBD2. The trim removed 4 bases at V and 0 bases at J, leaving 3 bases unmatched. CDR1 is SGHRS, CDR2 YFSETQ, per germline. This CDR3 is 15 amino acids long. CDR3 amino acids: CASSPSGTSTDTQYF. The CDR3 DNA sequence: TGCGCCAGCAGCCCTAGCGGGACTAGCACAGATACGCAGTATTTT. The whole variable domain, remainder taken from reference TRBV5-1 and TRBJ2-3, is KAGVTQTPRYLIKTRGQQVTLSCSPISGHRSVSWYQQTPGQGLQFLFEYFSETQRNKGNFPGRFSGRQFSNSRSEMNVSTLELGDSALYLCASSPSGTSTDTQYFGPGTRLTVL.

This sequence joins TRBV6-1 and TRBJ1-1; tentatively, D is TRBD1 (5 bases). The germline V and J ends were trimmed by 2 bases and 1 base, with 14 bases remaining between them. The V gene's germline CDR1 is MNHNS and CDR2 SASEGT. The CDR3 has 16 residues. This CDR3 reads CASSEYGGRGNTEAFF. In DNA, the CDR3 is TGTGCCAGCAGTGAATACGGGGGGAGAGGGAACACTGAAGCTTTCTTT.

The rearrangement joins TRBV10-3 to TRBJ2-7; no reliable D call. The CDR3 spans 15 residues. Per the germline V gene, CDR1 is ENHRY and CDR2 is SYGVKD. V shed 2 bases and J shed 1 base, with 12 bases lying between them. CDR3 protein: CAISEDTNPSYEQYF. The CDR3 DNA is TGTGCCATCAGTGAGGACACAAATCCTTCCTACGAGCAGTACTTC.

The chain uses TRBV13 and TRBJ1-2; TRBD1 agrees at 7 bases. The CDR3 loop spans 15 amino acids. Germline-derived CDR1 and CDR2 are PRHDT and FYEKMQ (reference sequence). The ends lost 5 bases at V and 8 bases at J; junction bases unmatched: 14. CDR3 sequence reads: CASSLRQGSILGYTF. DNA of the CDR3: TGTGCCAGCAGCCTTAGACAGGGTAGCATCTTGGGCTACACCTTC.